The 20 T cell receptor beta chains reported below all come from one sample, sequenced in a study of beta chain features in type 1 diabetes. The whole isolated RNA underwent reverse transcription, so sequencing captured expressed TCRB transcripts. Clones were read by immunoSEQ multiplex PCR, and TCRdb kept only the in-frame ones, dropping some. Among 400,000 to 550,000 clones listed, more than 9.5% were seen once. The sequencing input was naive CD4+ T cells from blood. All receptors derive from a woman between 18 and 29 years old in good health.

This clone was seen more than once but under ten times. V is TRBV14 and J is TRBJ2-1; a weak D match, TRBD2 (6 bases). Looked up from germline, CDR1 is SGHDN and CDR2 is FVKESK. Trimming shortened V by 3 bases and J by 7 bases, and 16 bases separated the two germline ends. This CDR3 is 15 amino acids long. CDR3 coding DNA: TGTGCCAGCAGCCAGGGACGACGGGAGAGTAATGAGCAGTTCTTC. Its protein is CASSQGRRESNEQFF.

In its sample, this clone was seen a few times. This sequence joins TRBV7-2 and TRBJ2-7, with TRBD2 identical over 8 bases. The CDR3 sequence is 17 residues long. Germline trimming cut 5 bases from V and 0 bases from J; bases unmatched to any gene: 12. In germline, CDR1 is SGHTA, CDR2 FQGNSA. CDR3 nucleotides: TGTGCCAGCAGCCATGGACTAGCCCTAAACCGCTCCTACGAGCAGTACGTC. Translated: CASSHGLALNRSYEQYV.

The V call is TRBV7-6, the J call TRBJ2-2, with D uncertain. V was clipped by 4 bases and J by 6 bases, with 9 bases between them. The CDR3 runs to 13 residues. Germline V gene sequence: CDR1 SGHVS, CDR2 FNYEAQ. This CDR3 reads CASSSLFAGELFF. The CDR3 DNA reads as TGTGCCAGCAGCTCCCTTTTTGCCGGGGAGCTGTTTTTT.

The chain combines TRBV4-3 with TRBJ2-6, with D uncertain. V was clipped by 1 base and J by 0 bases, with 10 bases between them. CDR3 length: 17 amino acids. CDR1 and CDR2 (germline): LGHNA, YSLEER. DNA of the CDR3: TGCGCCAGCAGCCAAGCTGGGTTGATCTCTGGGGCCAACGTCCTGACTTTC. Protein product: CASSQAGLISGANVLTF.

The chain carries TRBV18 and TRBJ2-1, with 9 bases fitting TRBD2. This CDR3 has 15 residues. Germline values: CDR1 KGHSH, CDR2 LQKENI. J lost 9 bases, V lost 1 base, and 7 bases had no gene match. The CDR3: CASSPQSGRLPEQFF. As DNA, the CDR3 is TGTGCCAGCTCACCACAGAGCGGGAGGCTCCCTGAGCAGTTCTTC.

This clone was detected a few times. This same CDR3 is encoded by further DNA sequences in the sample. This chain links TRBV29-1 with TRBJ2-5, with TRBD2 identical over 14 bases. CDR1 SQVTM and CDR2 ANQGSEA come from the germline V gene. This CDR3 comprises 13 residues. V lost 7 bases to trimming and J lost 5 bases; unmatched junction nucleotides: 3. The CDR3 nucleotides are TGCAGCGCCCGACTAGCGGGGGGGGAGACCCAGTACTTC. It specifies CSARLAGGETQYF.

This clone has more than one count but fewer than ten. The chain links TRBV7-9 to TRBJ1-1; D is undetermined. V gave up 0 bases and J gave up 1 base, with 6 bases separating them. Germline lookup yields CDR1 SEHNR and CDR2 FQNEAQ (reference sequence). The CDR3 runs 14 residues. The CDR3 DNA follows: TGTGCCAGCAGCTTAGCGGCAGGGAACACTGAAGCTTTCTTT. Translating it yields CASSLAAGNTEAFF. Drawing the rest from reference TRBV7-9 and TRBJ1-1, the complete variable domain is DTGVSQNPRHKITKRGQNVTFRCDPISEHNRLYWYRQTLGQGPEFLTYFQNEAQLEKSRLLSDRFSAERPKGSFSTLEIQRTEQGDSAMYLCASSLAAGNTEAFFGQGTRLTVV.

V and J are TRBV19 and TRBJ2-7; 8 bases match TRBD2. V dropped 3 bases and J dropped 3; count of bases not matched to a gene: 4. The CDR3 totals 14 residues. In germline, CDR1 is LNHDA, CDR2 SQIVND (reference sequence). The chain's CDR3 is CASSIGTSVYEQYF. The CDR3 nucleotides read TGTGCCAGTAGTATCGGGACTAGTGTCTACGAGCAGTACTTC.

In its sample, this clone was seen a few times. The V and J genes are TRBV4-3 and TRBJ1-2; TRBD1 is a possible D gene (5 bases). The CDR3 runs to 18 residues. V was trimmed by 0 bases and J by 4 bases, leaving 21 bases between them. From germline, CDR1 is LGHNA and CDR2 YSLEER. CDR3 region: CASSQERRRGHPSYGYTF. The CDR3 DNA follows: TGCGCCAGCAGCCAAGAAAGACGGCGGGGCCATCCCTCCTATGGCTACACCTTC.

As regards this clone: Other DNA sequences from this sample encode an identical CDR3 as well. This rearrangement joins TRBV5-1 to TRBJ2-1; 8 bases fit TRBD2. Germline CDR1 SGHRS, CDR2 YFSETQ. The V gene end was trimmed by 3 bases and the J gene end by 0 bases; junction bases not matched to a gene: 2. This CDR3 comprises 15 residues. The CDR3 region has the DNA TGCGCCAGCAGCTCCAGCGGGAGCTCCTACAATGAGCAGTTCTTC. Amino acids: CASSSSGSSYNEQFF.

In this sample, this clone turned up a few times. The genes are TRBV14 and TRBJ1-2; D is ambiguous. The germline V gene encodes CDR1 SGHDN and CDR2 FVKESK. This CDR3 contains 13 residues. V dropped 4 bases and J dropped 4 bases, with 10 bases sitting between them. The CDR3 coding sequence is TGTGCCAGCAGCCCGGCGGGTGGCTATGGCTACACCTTC. Translation: CASSPAGGYGYTF.

This clone was observed a handful of times. The chain links TRBV23-1 to TRBJ1-1; D is unclear. TRBV23-1 is an ORF, and what it does is uncertain. The length of the CDR3 is 14 residues. With 2 bases removed from V and 5 bases from J, the gap between germline ends came to 12 bases. The CDR3 nucleotides are TGCGCCAGCAGTCAAGAGGAGGTAGGGACTGAAGCTTTCTTT. This gives the protein CASSQEEVGTEAFF.

This clone appeared a few times. This chain joins TRBV6-5 and TRBJ2-1; 9 positions agree with TRBD2. The CDR3 extends over 14 amino acids. Looked up from germline, CDR1 is MNHEY and CDR2 is SVGAGI. The trim removed 5 bases at V and 10 bases at J, leaving 9 bases unmatched. The CDR3: CASSLGGGAKEQFF. CDR3 nucleotides: TGTGCCAGCAGTCTTGGCGGGGGGGCGAAAGAGCAGTTCTTC.

The chain has TRBV30 and TRBJ1-1; D uncertain. Germline loops: CDR1 GTSNPN, CDR2 SVGIG (reference sequence). The CDR3 loop spans 12 amino acids. With 0 bases removed from V and 8 bases from J, the gap between germline ends came to 10 bases. CDR3: CAWSVRGNEAFF. In nucleotides, the CDR3 is TGTGCCTGGAGTGTACGAGGGAACGAAGCTTTCTTT.

This clone was counted only a few times. The CDR3, as DNA: TGTGCCAGCAGCTTTGGGAGGGGTAACACTGAAGCTTTCTTT. Translation gives CASSFGRGNTEAFF. The gene calls are TRBV7-3 and TRBJ1-1, with D perhaps TRBD1 (5 bases). Trimming shortened V by 3 bases and J by 2 bases, and 10 bases separated the two germline ends. The CDR3 has 14 residues. Germline V gene lookup returns CDR1 SGHTA and CDR2 FQGTGA.

The chain is built from TRBV5-1 and TRBJ1-1, with D possibly matching TRBD1 (5 bases). The CDR3 has 14 amino acids. V lost 7 bases and J 4 bases, leaving 17 bases between the germline ends. In germline, CDR1 is SGHRS, CDR2 YFSETQ. The CDR3 DNA sequence: TGCGCCAGCGAGGAGGGGTCAGGCGGCACTGAAGCTTTCTTT. Encoded protein: CASEEGSGGTEAFF.

This clone was detected a few times. The chain links TRBV9 to TRBJ1-5; D unresolved. The length of the CDR3 is 15 residues. The ends were cut back, 3 bases at V and 7 bases at J, with 17 bases in the middle. CDR1 and CDR2 (germline): SGDLS, YYNGEE. CDR3 sequence reads: CASSADGQAGQPQHF. CDR3 DNA: TGTGCCAGCAGCGCGGATGGGCAGGCGGGGCAGCCCCAGCATTTT.

There are a few counts of this clone. The CDR3 DNA sequence: TGCACCTACGTCCCACTAGCGGGGCTACATCAGTTCTTC. Protein product: CTYVPLAGLHQFF. This chain joins TRBV29-1 and TRBJ2-1, with 10 bases aligning to TRBD2. Per the germline V gene, CDR1 is SQVTM and CDR2 is ANQGSEA. There are 13 residues in the CDR3.

As DNA, the CDR3 is TGCAGTGCTAATAGCCCAGCTGAAGCTTTCTTT. Protein sequence: CSANSPAEAFF. The chain recombines TRBV20-1 with TRBJ1-1; D uncertain. The CDR3 is 11 amino acids. The V and J ends lost 4 bases and 6 bases respectively, with 9 bases between them. Germline V gene sequence: CDR1 DFQATT, CDR2 SNEGSKA (reference sequence).

This clone was observed a few times. This chain uses TRBV13 with TRBJ2-3, with D maybe TRBD2 (5 bases). The germline V and J ends were trimmed by 5 bases and 0 bases, with 15 bases remaining between them. Germline assignment: CDR1 PRHDT and CDR2 FYEKMQ (reference sequence). There are 16 residues in the CDR3. This chain's CDR3 is CASSNAKRLSTDTQYF. The CDR3 DNA reads TGTGCCAGCAGCAACGCAAAGCGGCTGAGCACAGATACGCAGTATTTT.